The TCR beta chain under discussion was sequenced for a study of shared clonotypes between healthy human individuals. Findings and limits, study-wide: Generation of non-shared clonotypes was less probable than generation of clonotypes shared by all four donors.

Terminally differentiated effector memory CD45RA+ cells were excluded from the naive CD8 cells, which were CD45RO-negative and positively selected for CCR7. Regarding this clone: Its antigen is unidentified.

The method was immunoSEQ multiplex PCR; TCRdb's version includes in-frame clones alone and lacks a portion of them. The sample includes 450,000 to 700,000 clones, 95% of them seen just once. The CDR3 spans 15 residues. Germline loops: CDR1 SGHTA, CDR2 FQGTGA. V lost 2 bases and J 2 bases, leaving 13 bases between the germline ends. The source is a woman under 40 in good health. The sample taken for sequencing was naive CD8+ T cells sorted from blood. This chain uses TRBV7-3 with TRBJ2-7, with unresolved D. The CDR3 nucleotides read TGTGCCAGCAGCTTAGAAGACGGATGGACCTACGAGCAGTACTTC. This codes for CASSLEDGWTYEQYF.